This T cell receptor (beta chain) was profiled in a study of T cells in localized non-small cell lung cancer. The data were produced by immunoSEQ multiplex PCR, yet TCRdb's version contains in-frame clones alone and is incomplete. The table lists around 1,900 clones, less than 30% of them singletons, with 11% to 15% in the top ten. A note on this clone: Its specificity is not known.

Points from the study as a whole: The greatest T cell clonality was found in uninvolved adjacent lung (higher than in tumor). Greater T cell density in blood accompanied longer overall survival. A median of 57 of the top 100 tumor clones appeared in adjacent lung, which was paired and uninvolved.

Researchers cut adjacent lung at least 2 cm from the tumor margin, and it showed no atypia. V gave up 2 bases and J gave up 6 bases, with 5 bases separating them. CDR3 length: 12 amino acids. The germline CDR1 and CDR2 sequences are LNHDA and SQIVND (reference sequence). This clonotype was sampled from a female donor over 55 with stage I lung adenocarcinoma. Sequencing used normal lung tissue next to the tumor, obtained before any cancer treatment. The chain uses TRBV19 and TRBJ1-5; D is unclear. CDR3 sequence: CASSISGQPQHF. CDR3 bases: TGTGCCAGTAGTATATCGGGTCAGCCCCAGCATTTT. Drawing the rest from reference TRBV19 and TRBJ1-5, the complete variable domain is DGGITQSPKYLFRKEGQNVTLSCEQNLNHDAMYWYRQDPGQGLRLIYYSQIVNDFQKGDIAEGYSVSREKKESFPLTVTSAQKNPTAFYLCASSISGQPQHFGDGTRLSIL.